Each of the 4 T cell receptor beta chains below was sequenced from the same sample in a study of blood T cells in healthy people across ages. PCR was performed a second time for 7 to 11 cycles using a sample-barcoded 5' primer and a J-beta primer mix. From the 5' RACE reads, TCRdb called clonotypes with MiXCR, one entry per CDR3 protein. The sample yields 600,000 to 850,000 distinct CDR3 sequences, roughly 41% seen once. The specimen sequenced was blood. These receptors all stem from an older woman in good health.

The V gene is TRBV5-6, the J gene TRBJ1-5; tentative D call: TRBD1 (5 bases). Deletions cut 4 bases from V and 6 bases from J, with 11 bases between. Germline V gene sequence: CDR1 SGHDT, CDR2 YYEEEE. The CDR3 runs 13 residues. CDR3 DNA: TGTGCCAGCAGCCCTGGTGGGGCTCAGCCCCAGCATTTT. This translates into CASSPGGAQPQHF.

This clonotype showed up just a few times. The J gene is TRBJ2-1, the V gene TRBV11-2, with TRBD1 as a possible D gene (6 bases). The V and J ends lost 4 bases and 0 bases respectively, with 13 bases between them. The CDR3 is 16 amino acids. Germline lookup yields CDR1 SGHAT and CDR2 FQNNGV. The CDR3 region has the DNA TGTGCCAGCAGCTCCCCGAGGGGGAGCTCCTACAATGAGCAGTTCTTC. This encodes CASSSPRGSSYNEQFF.

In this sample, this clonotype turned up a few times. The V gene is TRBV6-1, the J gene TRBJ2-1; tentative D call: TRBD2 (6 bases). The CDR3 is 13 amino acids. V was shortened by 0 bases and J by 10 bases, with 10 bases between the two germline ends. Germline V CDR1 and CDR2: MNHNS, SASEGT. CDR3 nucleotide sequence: TGTGCCAGCAGTGAAGCGGGGGGATGGGAGCAGTTCTTC. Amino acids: CASSEAGGWEQFF.

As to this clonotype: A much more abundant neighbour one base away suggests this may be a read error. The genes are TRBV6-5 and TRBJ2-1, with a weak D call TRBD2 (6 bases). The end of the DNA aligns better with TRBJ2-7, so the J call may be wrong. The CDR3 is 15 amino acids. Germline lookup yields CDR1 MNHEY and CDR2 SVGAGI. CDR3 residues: CASSPGTLINNEQYF. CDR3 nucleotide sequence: TGTGCCAGCAGCCCAGGGACTCTTATCAACAATGAGCAGTACTTC.